This T cell receptor (beta chain) was observed in a study of blood T cell repertoires in COVID-19. Study in general: COVID-19 samples from acute and convalescent phases originated in the United States, Italy and Spain. T cells, B-cell-depleted T cells, or PBMCs provided the cDNA or gDNA that served as material.

Per the original data handling: Researchers report that nucleated cell counts were estimated from reference gene primer amplification. The data were produced by immunoSEQ multiplex PCR, yet TCRdb's version contains in-frame clones alone and is incomplete. V and J calls and clone size are those listed in that table; D and trimming were worked out from the DNA. The profile shows under 250,000 clones, about 78% of them singletons. Unmatched junction bases numbered 7, after V lost 2 bases and J lost 4 bases. Looked up from germline, CDR1 is SEHNR and CDR2 is FQNEAQ (reference sequence). This CDR3 is 16 amino acids long.

The V and J genes are TRBV7-9 and TRBJ2-7; TRBD1 matches at 11 bases. Sequenced: peripheral blood. The sequence derives from a woman in her 70s with acute or convalescent COVID-19. This CDR3 reads CASSLRPGQGVYEQYF. DNA for the CDR3: TGTGCCAGCAGCTTACGTCCGGGACAGGGGGTGTACGAGCAGTACTTC.